This is a list of T cell receptor beta chains from one sample in a study of PD-1 blockade in mismatch repair-deficient tumors. Using immunoSEQ multiplex PCR, the repertoire was profiled, and TCRdb retains in-frame clones only, with some absent. The profile shows roughly 84,000 clones, 81% of them singletons. Source: peripheral blood, taken 12 weeks after starting pembrolizumab. These receptors originate from an adult with mismatch repair-deficient cancer. Each CDR3 is given with its conserved first and last residue. Each record gives: V gene, J gene, CDR3 protein.

TRBV7-2	TRBJ2-7	CASSFSASGNYEQYF
TRBV30	TRBJ1-5	CAWSGAGDGQPQHF
TRBV7-2	TRBJ2-7	CASSLDGAREQYF
TRBV11-1	TRBJ2-7	CASSPRTSGNTGEQYF
TRBV9	TRBJ2-1	CASSDSAGTSGSHEQFF
TRBV7-6	TRBJ2-5	CASSDPGETQYF
TRBV7-2	TRBJ1-5	CASSQTGGDQPQHF
TRBV11-2	TRBJ2-1	CASSLAGAYNEQFF
TRBV5-1	TRBJ1-2	CASSVGQGQYGYTF
TRBV7-3	TRBJ2-3	CASSFFGFSGGLQISDTQYF
TRBV5-1	TRBJ2-7	CASSLGTGIYEQYF
TRBV6-6	TRBJ1-3	CASRTGLTGNTIYF
TRBV18	TRBJ1-1	CASSPPDRGRIVAEAFF
TRBV29-1	TRBJ1-1	CSVTQGWTEAFF
TRBV7-3	TRBJ2-1	CASSFDRYSYNEQFF
TRBV27	TRBJ1-5	CASSLSYGSNQPQHF
TRBV27	TRBJ1-2	CASSTGQGARGYTF
TRBV7-3	TRBJ2-5	CASSPSGAQETQYF
TRBV19	TRBJ1-3	CASYSGGSGNTIYF
TRBV27	TRBJ1-2	CASSSAGTNYGYTF
TRBV19	TRBJ1-1	CASSGGRGRYTEAFF
TRBV4-3	TRBJ1-2	CASSQLTGGSGYTF
TRBV19	TRBJ2-7	CASSWQGSNEQYF
TRBV6-1	TRBJ2-7	CASSEKRTWSSYEQYF
TRBV27	TRBJ2-7	CASRSWISYEQYF
TRBV5-8	TRBJ2-1	CASLGLSGNLYREQFF
TRBV7-9	TRBJ2-6	CASTLSSSGANVLTF
TRBV19	TRBJ2-3	CASSPWTGEEPDTQYF
TRBV27	TRBJ2-1	CASKDQRDMREQFF
TRBV25-1	TRBJ2-1	CASSEASGSNYNEQFF
TRBV28	TRBJ2-7	CASSLVQTSYEQYF
TRBV19	TRBJ2-1	CASANPGLTDEQFF
TRBV9	TRBJ2-7	CASSVGAGRSYEQYF
TRBV11-2	TRBJ2-1	CASSSPPGTSGRANEQFF
TRBV19	TRBJ2-7	CASSWSGQGQYEQYF
TRBV29-1	TRBJ2-7	CSVGLAGHSYEQYF
TRBV7-8	TRBJ2-7	CASREGTQGAYEQYF
TRBV9	TRBJ2-7	CASSPRLRQGAYEQYF
TRBV2	TRBJ2-1	CASTAGGLGANEQFF
TRBV6-1	TRBJ2-2	CASSDRLQMNTGELFF
TRBV6-5	TRBJ2-1	CASSSSGAVDEQFF
TRBV7-9	TRBJ2-2	CASSFPTGGTGELFF
TRBV9	TRBJ2-1	CASSAELELAGDGYEQFF
TRBV6-6	TRBJ1-2	CASIDSLNYGYTF
TRBV4-2	TRBJ2-2	CASSLDGTGPGELFF
TRBV10-3	TRBJ2-7	CASSLRRREQYF
TRBV9	TRBJ1-3	CASSVDRKSSGNTIYF
TRBV19	TRBJ2-6	CASSMASGWGANVLTF
TRBV5-4	TRBJ2-1	CASSLGLGGSYNEQFF
TRBV7-6	TRBJ1-3	CASSTLTGRRNTIYF
TRBV4-1	TRBJ2-7	CASSQGLRDRDYEQYF
TRBV11-3	TRBJ1-1	CASSGQQNTEAFF
TRBV5-6	TRBJ2-7	CASSLERGYEQYF
TRBV27	TRBJ2-2	CASSSPRGQVTGELFF